This T cell receptor beta chain originates from a study of identical twins. The CDR3 consists of 14 residues. Germline V gene lookup returns CDR1 DFQATT and CDR2 SNEGSKA (reference sequence). This clonotype was seen many times. Its antigen is unidentified. Findings and limits, study-wide: Insertions were fewer in abundant cord blood beta clonotypes, whereas memory repertoires showed none of this pattern. The conclusions drew on cross-sectional statistical analysis instead of tracking the same donors. With monozygotic twins, out-of-frame TCR alpha sharing exceeded what models estimated. Low generation probability was overrepresented in out-of-frame alpha sequences shared by twins.

TCRdb called the 5' RACE reads again in MiXCR, with one record for every CDR3 protein. In the table there are 500,000 to 700,000 distinct CDR3 sequences, roughly 7.1% of which are singletons. This sample was also put to use in a study of yellow fever vaccine responses in identical twins.

V usage is TRBV20-1 and J usage is TRBJ1-1; 7 bases agree with TRBD1. Sequencing was performed on PBMCs. The receptor's source is a young woman in good health. CDR3 residues: CSVPGGLPNTEAFF. The CDR3 DNA reads TGCAGCGTACCAGGGGGGCTCCCGAACACTGAAGCTTTCTTT.